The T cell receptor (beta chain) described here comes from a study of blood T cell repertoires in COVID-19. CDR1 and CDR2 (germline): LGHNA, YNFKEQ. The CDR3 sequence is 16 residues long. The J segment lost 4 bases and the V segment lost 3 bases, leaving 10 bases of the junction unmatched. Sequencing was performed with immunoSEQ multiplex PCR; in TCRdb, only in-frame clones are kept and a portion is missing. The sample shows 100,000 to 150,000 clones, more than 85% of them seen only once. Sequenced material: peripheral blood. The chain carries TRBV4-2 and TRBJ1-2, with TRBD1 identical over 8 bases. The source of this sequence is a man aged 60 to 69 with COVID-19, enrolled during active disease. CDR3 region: CASSHVPGQVFYGYTF. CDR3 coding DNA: TGTGCCAGCAGCCACGTCCCGGGACAGGTTTTCTATGGCTACACCTTC.